This T cell receptor (beta chain) appears in the sequencing data of a study of T-cell reconstitution after alpha-beta-depleted transplantation in children. TCRbeta library preparation incorporated unique molecular identifiers. TCRdb used MiXCR to reprocess the PCR reads, holding one entry per CDR3 protein. The sample holds 500,000 to 600,000 distinct CDR3 sequences, approximately 29% seen once. Germline CDR1 SGHTA, CDR2 FQGNSA. The J segment lost 5 bases and the V segment lost 5 bases, leaving 8 bases of the junction unmatched. CDR3 size: 17 residues. The rearrangement joins TRBV7-2 to TRBJ2-5, with 16 bases aligning to TRBD2. This clonotype was obtained from a human donor who donated a stem cell graft to a child with aplastic anemia. The sequenced sample was PBMCs from the stem cell graft donor, obtained from the stem cell graft. CDR3 DNA sequence: TGTGCCAGCAGCCCACCGGGACTAGCGGGAGGGACGGAGACCCAGTACTTC. It codes for CASSPPGLAGGTETQYF. Drawing the rest from reference TRBV7-2 and TRBJ2-5, the complete variable domain is GAGVSQSPSNKVTEKGKDVELRCDPISGHTALYWYRQSLGQGLEFLIYFQGNSAPDKSGLPSDRFSAERTGGSVSTLTIQRTQQEDSAVYLCASSPPGLAGGTETQYFGPGTRLLVL.